The 16 T cell receptor beta chains below come from one sample, sequenced in a study of blood T cell repertoires in COVID-19. The repertoire was sequenced with immunoSEQ multiplex PCR; TCRdb's copy has only in-frame clones and lacks some. This table holds about 150,000 clones, approximately 80% found once. The sample was peripheral blood. The source is a woman aged 55-69 years with COVID-19, enrolled during active disease.

The J gene is TRBJ1-4, the V gene TRBV5-1, with TRBD1 identical over 8 bases. This CDR3 contains 16 residues. Per germline, CDR1 SGHRS and CDR2 YFSETQ. V lost 4 bases, J lost 0 bases, and 5 bases stayed unmatched. The CDR3 loop reads CASSPQGAATNEKLFF. The CDR3 region has the DNA TGCGCCAGCAGCCCCCAGGGGGCCGCAACTAATGAAAAACTGTTTTTT.

The chain combines TRBV24-1 with TRBJ2-3, with D maybe TRBD1 (5 bases). The germline V gene has CDR1 KGHDR and CDR2 SFDVKD. V dropped 1 base and J dropped 1 base, with 8 bases sitting between them. The CDR3 totals 15 residues. The CDR3 protein is CATSDFSTGTDTQYF. The DNA for the CDR3 is TGTGCCACCAGTGATTTCTCGACAGGCACAGATACGCAGTATTTT.

CDR3 DNA: TGTGCCAGCAGCCAAGATGCGGGGGGGCGCTCCGGGGAGCTGTTTTTT. Translating it yields CASSQDAGGRSGELFF. V and J are TRBV4-2 and TRBJ2-2; TRBD2 agrees at 9 bases. CDR1 and CDR2 (germline): LGHNA, YNFKEQ. The CDR3 totals 16 residues. V was pared by 0 bases and J by 6 bases, with 5 bases of the junction left unmatched.

CDR3 in amino acids: CASTKQTGDSGYTF. The CDR3 bases are TGTGCCAGCACCAAGCAGACAGGGGACTCTGGCTACACCTTC. V and J are TRBV6-6 and TRBJ1-2, with 8 nucleotides matching TRBD1. CDR3 length: 14 amino acids. From germline, CDR1 is MNHNY and CDR2 SVGAGI (reference sequence). V shed 7 bases, J shed 7 bases, and the junction held 11 bases outside the gene matches.

The J gene is TRBJ1-1, the V gene TRBV10-3, with no clear D. The length of the CDR3 is 12 residues. Germline CDR1 reads ENHRY; CDR2 reads SYGVKD. Trimming left V 0 bases short and J 5 bases short, with 4 bases between. The CDR3, as DNA: TGTGCCATCAGTGAGTCCAGGACTGAAGCTTTCTTT. This translates into CAISESRTEAFF.

The chain combines TRBV6-5 with TRBJ1-2; maybe TRBD1 (5 bases). Deletions cut 6 bases from V and 4 bases from J, with 12 bases between. This CDR3 contains 13 residues. Germline-derived CDR1 and CDR2 are MNHEY and SVGAGI. DNA of the CDR3: TGTGCCAGCAGCAGTGACAGCTTCTATGGCTACACCTTC. It specifies CASSSDSFYGYTF.

The rearrangement links TRBV18 to TRBJ1-2, with TRBD1 matching over 10 bases. From germline, CDR1 is KGHSH and CDR2 LQKENI. The V and J ends lost 4 bases and 3 bases, in that order; junction bases with no gene match: 2. There are 14 residues in the CDR3. CDR3 coding DNA: TGTGCCAGCTCACTAGGACAGGGGGACTATGGCTACACCTTC. Translating gives CASSLGQGDYGYTF.

This chain uses TRBV3-1 (or the pseudogene TRBV3-2) with TRBJ2-7, with D maybe TRBD2 (5 bases). The CDR3 length is 14 residues. V was cut by 1 base and J by 0 bases, with 7 bases left in between. The germline V gene has CDR1 LGHDT and CDR2 YNNKEL (reference sequence). This CDR3 is CASSQAGISYEQYF. CDR3 bases: TGTGCCAGCAGCCAAGCCGGGATCTCCTACGAGCAGTACTTC.

J is TRBJ2-3 and V is TRBV30; 7 bases are a match to TRBD2. CDR1 and CDR2 (germline): GTSNPN, SVGIG (reference sequence). The CDR3 has 16 residues. V lost 1 base, J lost 0 bases, and 7 bases stayed unmatched. The CDR3 coding sequence is TGTGCCTGGAGTGAGCCTAGCGGTCCTAGCACAGATACGCAGTATTTT. This sequence encodes CAWSEPSGPSTDTQYF.

This clone was detected once. The rearrangement uses TRBV5-8 and TRBJ2-3, with 13 bases that match TRBD2. Per the germline V gene, CDR1 is SGHTS and CDR2 is YDEGEE. The CDR3 extends over 19 amino acids. Trimming cost V 5 bases and J 2 bases; bases outside gene matches: 14. The CDR3 nucleotides are TGTGCCAGCAGTCCGACTAGCGGGGGGCCGCGAACCTACACAGATACGCAGTATTTT. Translated, it gives CASSPTSGGPRTYTDTQYF.

The rearrangement joins TRBV10-3 to TRBJ1-6; 7 bases match TRBD1. The junction had 4 bases not matched to a gene; V was cut back by 4 bases and J by 7 bases. Germline V gene lookup returns CDR1 ENHRY and CDR2 SYGVKD. The CDR3 has 14 residues. CDR3 loop: CAISATGANSPLHF. Written as DNA, the CDR3 is TGTGCCATCAGTGCTACAGGGGCAAATTCACCCCTCCACTTT.

The V call is TRBV5-1, the J call TRBJ1-1; 9 nucleotides line up with TRBD1. This CDR3 is built from 19 residues. The V and J ends lost 2 bases and 0 bases, in that order; junction bases with no gene match: 14. From germline, CDR1 is SGHRS and CDR2 YFSETQ. DNA of the CDR3: TGCGCCAGCAGCTTTAAAAGTCAGGGACAGGGCATGATGAACACTGAAGCTTTCTTT. Amino acid sequence: CASSFKSQGQGMMNTEAFF.

The chain carries TRBV29-1 and TRBJ1-2; 9 nucleotides agree with TRBD1. Trimming cost V 7 bases and J 4 bases; bases outside gene matches: 4. This CDR3 region has 12 residues. CDR1 SQVTM and CDR2 ANQGSEA come from the germline V gene. The CDR3 here is CSARQGVYGYTF. In nucleotides, the CDR3 is TGCAGCGCCAGACAGGGGGTCTATGGCTACACCTTC.

The J gene is TRBJ1-3, the V gene TRBV11-2; a weak D match, TRBD1 (6 bases). V gave up 5 bases and J gave up 3 bases, with 11 bases separating them. There are 14 residues in the CDR3. Per the germline V gene, CDR1 is SGHAT and CDR2 is FQNNGV. CDR3 nucleotides: TGTGCCAGCAGCCCCGTAGGGGGTGGAAACACCATATATTTT. Its translation is CASSPVGGGNTIYF.

About this clone: One junction end does not reproduce the germline sequence, and a read error may be involved. The rearrangement uses TRBV2 and TRBJ2-5; 10 positions match TRBD2. The V gene's germline CDR1 is SNHLY and CDR2 FYNNEI. The CDR3 loop spans 17 amino acids. DNA of the CDR3: TGTGCCAGCAGGGAAGGACTAGCGGAGGGGGGCCAAGAGACCCAGTACTTC. It specifies CASREGLAEGGQETQYF.

The CDR3 sequence is CASRLGGAIYTF. DNA of the CDR3: TGTGCCAGCAGACTGGGGGGGGCCATTTACACCTTC. The chain combines TRBV28 with TRBJ1-2; possibly TRBD1 for D (6 bases). Trimming stripped 6 bases from V and 11 bases from J, with 16 bases between. The CDR3 has 12 amino acids. CDR1 is MDHEN and CDR2 is SYDVKM in the germline V gene.